This TCR beta chain came from a study of identical twins. From germline, CDR1 is SGHTA and CDR2 FQGTGA. J lost 3 bases, V lost 2 bases, and 11 bases had no gene match. CDR3 length equals 17 residues. TCRdb fed the 5' RACE reads into MiXCR, producing one record per CDR3 protein. The data show about 520,000 distinct CDR3 sequences, less than 25% seen once. These same records also appear under a second study, on T cells expressing NK-cell markers.

The chain is built from TRBV7-3 and TRBJ2-7, with 9 bases identical to TRBD1. The sequence derives from a woman between 18 and 29 years old in good health. Material: CD4+ T cells sorted from blood. In nucleotides, the CDR3 is TGTGCCAGCAGCTTAGAGGGTCTGGACAGGGGATTCTACGAGCAGTACTTC. Translation: CASSLEGLDRGFYEQYF.